A single sample gave rise to the 23 T cell receptor beta chains below, sequenced in a study of post-analysis software for immune sequencing data. Study-wide findings and caveats: Patients had higher frequencies than controls of roughly five TRBV segments, including TRBV5-6, TRBV5-1 and TRBV20-1.

Their specific antigens are unknown. The TCR beta cDNA libraries contained unique molecular identifiers. In TCRdb, the PCR reads were re-called with MiXCR into one record per CDR3 protein. The top ten hold 12% of the sample, which has hundreds of thousands of distinct CDR3 sequences, roughly 45% seen once. Sequencing was carried out using blood. The origin of the receptors is a girl aged 5 to 17 with multiple sclerosis.

The rearrangement joins TRBV28 to TRBJ2-7; D may be TRBD2 (5 bases). There are 14 residues in the CDR3. The V gene lost 5 bases and the J gene lost 3 bases, with 14 bases spanning the gap. In germline, CDR1 is MDHEN, CDR2 SYDVKM. CDR3 DNA: TGTGCCAGCAGTCGTCCGGGAAATCTCTACGAGCAGTACTTC. Encoded protein: CASSRPGNLYEQYF.

The V and J genes are TRBV28 and TRBJ2-7; D is uncertain. V was pared by 10 bases and J by 2 bases, with 6 bases between. This CDR3 has 10 residues. Germline lookup yields CDR1 MDHEN and CDR2 SYDVKM. This CDR3 is CATKTYEQYF. The CDR3 region has the DNA TGTGCCACGAAAACCTACGAGCAGTACTTC.

The V call is TRBV10-3, the J call TRBJ2-1; D remains unclear. The CDR3 spans 12 residues. CDR1 is ENHRY, CDR2 SYGVKD, per germline. Trimming pared 0 bases from V and 10 bases from J, leaving 7 bases between. CDR3 residues: CAISESGGEQFF. CDR3 nucleotide sequence: TGTGCCATCAGTGAGTCGGGCGGAGAGCAGTTCTTC.

The CDR3 loop is CASSPLDLRDTQYF. The CDR3 region has the DNA TGTGCCAGCAGCCCTCTGGACCTTCGCGATACGCAGTATTTT. The chain uses TRBV7-9 and TRBJ2-3, with unresolved D. From germline, CDR1 is SEHNR and CDR2 FQNEAQ (reference sequence). The V gene lost 5 bases and the J gene lost 6 bases, with 15 bases spanning the gap. The CDR3 length is 14 residues.

This clonotype was detected a few times. The rearrangement joins TRBV12-3 or TRBV12-4 to TRBJ2-3, with a possible D match to TRBD2 (5 bases). V was cut by 8 bases and J by 2 bases, with 20 bases left in between. The CDR3 consists of 16 residues. The CDR3 DNA is TGTGCCAGCTTAGTTAAAGCGGTGGGATACACAGATACGCAGTATTTT. Translated, it gives CASLVKAVGYTDTQYF.

This clonotype was observed a few times. The chain has TRBV28 and TRBJ2-5, with 13 bases fitting TRBD2. This CDR3 comprises 15 residues. With V trimmed by 5 bases and J by 2 bases, 2 bases remained unmatched. Germline V gene sequence: CDR1 MDHEN, CDR2 SYDVKM. CDR3 sequence reads: CASSGLAGVQETQYF. The CDR3 DNA reads as TGTGCCAGCAGTGGACTAGCGGGAGTTCAAGAGACCCAGTACTTC.

This clonotype was recorded a few times. The V and J genes are TRBV15 and TRBJ2-3; 7 bases fit TRBD2. CDR1 and CDR2 (germline): LNHNV, YYDKDF (reference sequence). The length of the CDR3 is 15 residues. V was pared by 4 bases and J by 4 bases, with 8 bases of the junction left unmatched. CDR3 bases: TGTGCCACCAGCACTCGAGGGCGGGGGTCAGATACGCAGTATTTT. This sequence encodes CATSTRGRGSDTQYF.

DNA of the CDR3: TGTGCCAGCAGTTTATACAGGGGCGCGAACACTGAAGCTTTCTTT. It is translated as CASSLYRGANTEAFF. The chain employs TRBV27 and TRBJ1-1, with 7 bases fitting TRBD1. The CDR3 runs to 15 residues. V lost 1 base and J lost 1; bases outside the gene matches: 3. Germline CDR1 is MNHEY and CDR2 is SMNVEV (reference sequence).

This rearrangement joins TRBV6-5 to TRBJ2-5; 9 nucleotides line up with TRBD2. The CDR3 runs to 15 residues. The germline V gene has CDR1 MNHEY and CDR2 SVGAGI. After removal of 0 bases from V and 5 bases from J, the junction contained 4 bases not matched to a gene. CDR3 DNA sequence: TGTGCCAGCAGTTACTCGTTAGCGGGAGAGGAGACCCAGTACTTC. It codes for CASSYSLAGEETQYF.

CDR3 sequence reads: CSARVAQDEAFF. The CDR3, as DNA: TGCAGTGCTAGAGTTGCCCAAGACGAAGCTTTCTTT. The chain carries TRBV20-1 and TRBJ1-1, with D unresolved. Germline V gene data show CDR1 as DFQATT and CDR2 as SNEGSKA (reference sequence). Trimming took off 1 base at V and 8 bases at J, with 11 bases between the two ends. This CDR3 comprises 12 residues.

The V and J genes are TRBV4-1 and TRBJ2-7, with D unclear. CDR3 length: 14 residues. The ends were cut back, 1 base at V and 0 bases at J, with 7 bases in the middle. Germline V gene lookup returns CDR1 MGHRA and CDR2 YSYEKL. The CDR3 sequence is CASSQAVFSYEQYF. Written as DNA, the CDR3 is TGCGCCAGCAGCCAAGCGGTTTTCTCCTACGAGCAGTACTTC.

J is TRBJ1-1 and V is TRBV29-1; possible D gene TRBD1, 5 bases. Trimming stripped 4 bases from V and 1 base from J, with 7 bases between. The CDR3 is 12 amino acids. Germline assignment: CDR1 SQVTM and CDR2 ANQGSEA. The chain's CDR3 is CSVGGGNTEAFF. As DNA, the CDR3 is TGCAGCGTTGGTGGGGGGAACACTGAAGCTTTCTTT.

The chain links TRBV12-3 or TRBV12-4 to TRBJ1-4; no reliable D call. The CDR3 is 14 residues long. The V end was cut by 0 bases, the J end by 4 bases, with 6 bases between. For the CDR3, the DNA is TGTGCCAGCAGTTTAGCGGCAGTTAATGAAAAACTGTTTTTT. This codes for CASSLAAVNEKLFF.

This clonotype was counted between two and nine times. DNA for the CDR3: TGTGCCACCAGCAGCCCCTACAATGAGCAGTTCTTC. Translated: CATSSPYNEQFF. This chain links TRBV15 with TRBJ2-1; D uncertain. CDR1 is LNHNV, CDR2 YYDKDF, per germline (reference sequence). V was clipped by 3 bases and J by 2 bases, with 2 bases between them. The CDR3 runs 12 residues.

This clonotype was detected a few times. The V call is TRBV10-3, the J call TRBJ1-4; D is uncertain. CDR3 length equals 13 residues. Germline loops: CDR1 ENHRY, CDR2 SYGVKD. V gave up 3 bases and J gave up 8 bases, with 10 bases separating them. This chain's CDR3 is CAISDGQLEKLFF. DNA of the CDR3: TGTGCCATCAGTGACGGGCAGCTAGAAAAACTGTTTTTT.

CDR3: CASSYSGKKETQYF. DNA of the CDR3: TGTGCCAGCAGTTACAGTGGGAAGAAGGAGACCCAGTACTTC. This rearrangement joins TRBV6-5 to TRBJ2-5; D gene unclear. Trimming cost V 2 bases and J 5 bases, with 12 bases left between them. The CDR3 is 14 residues long. CDR1 and CDR2 (germline): MNHEY, SVGAGI.

This chain joins TRBV15 and TRBJ1-6, with 7 bases matching TRBD1. This CDR3 is 15 amino acids long. Per germline, CDR1 LNHNV and CDR2 YYDKDF (reference sequence). V gave up 6 bases and J gave up 7 bases; unmatched junction bases: 9. CDR3 protein: CATRGTAAMNSPLHF. The CDR3 bases are TGTGCCACCAGGGGGACAGCGGCAATGAATTCACCCCTCCACTTT. Using reference TRBV15 and TRBJ1-6 for the parts outside the CDR3, the full variable domain is DAMVIQNPRYQVTQFGKPVTLSCSQTLNHNVMYWYQQKSSQAPKLLFHYYDKDFNNEADTPDNFQSRRPNTSFCFLDIRSPGLGDTAMYLCATRGTAAMNSPLHFGNGTRLTVT.

The gene calls are TRBV15 and TRBJ2-7; 7 bases align to TRBD2. CDR1 is LNHNV and CDR2 is YYDKDF in the germline V gene (reference sequence). The V and J ends lost 2 bases and 7 bases, in that order; junction bases with no gene match: 17. The CDR3 is 17 amino acids. The CDR3, as DNA: TGTGCCACCAGCAGACCGGGAGCTAGCGGTTCTTACAATGAGCAGTACTTC. Translation: CATSRPGASGSYNEQYF. Complete variable domain (other parts from reference TRBV15 and TRBJ2-7): DAMVIQNPRYQVTQFGKPVTLSCSQTLNHNVMYWYQQKSSQAPKLLFHYYDKDFNNEADTPDNFQSRRPNTSFCFLDIRSPGLGDTAMYLCATSRPGASGSYNEQYFGPGTRLTVT.

This clonotype appeared a single time. The chain couples TRBV7-4 to TRBJ1-4; D unclear. The V and J ends lost 7 bases and 7 bases respectively, with 13 bases between them. The CDR3 totals 13 residues. CDR1 is SGHVT and CDR2 is SQSDAQ in the germline V gene. CDR3 in amino acids: CASISRLGEKLFF. Written as DNA, the CDR3 is TGTGCCAGCATCTCTAGGCTAGGTGAAAAACTGTTTTTT.

The CDR3 DNA follows: TGCAGCGTTTGTTTAGGCTTTGAGGACAATGAGCAGTTCTTC. Amino acids: CSVCLGFEDNEQFF. The chain employs TRBV29-1 and TRBJ2-1; no clear D. The CDR3 runs 14 residues. The germline CDR1 and CDR2 sequences are SQVTM and ANQGSEA. V was cut by 5 bases and J by 5 bases, with 16 bases left in between.

In DNA form, the CDR3 reads TGTGCCACCGCGTTTCGGTCAGATACGCAGTATTTT. Translation: CATAFRSDTQYF. The V gene is TRBV2, the J gene TRBJ2-3, with D unresolved. The CDR3 length is 12 residues. In germline, CDR1 is SNHLY, CDR2 FYNNEI. Trimming stripped 10 bases from V and 4 bases from J, with 12 bases between.

The rearrangement joins TRBV2 to TRBJ2-1; D call uncertain. This CDR3 comprises 12 residues. With 3 bases removed from V and 3 bases from J, the gap between germline ends came to 3 bases. Germline CDR1 SNHLY, CDR2 FYNNEI. In nucleotides, the CDR3 is TGTGCCAGCAGTGACTACTACAATGAGCAGTTCTTC. Its translation: CASSDYYNEQFF.

This chain joins TRBV28 and TRBJ1-2, with 10 bases fitting TRBD1. This CDR3 has 13 residues. Per germline, CDR1 MDHEN and CDR2 SYDVKM. V shed 10 bases and J 4 bases; nucleotides not matched to a gene: 6. The CDR3 region is CATRTGGVYGYTF. The CDR3 nucleotides read TGTGCCACCCGGACAGGGGGTGTCTATGGCTACACCTTC.